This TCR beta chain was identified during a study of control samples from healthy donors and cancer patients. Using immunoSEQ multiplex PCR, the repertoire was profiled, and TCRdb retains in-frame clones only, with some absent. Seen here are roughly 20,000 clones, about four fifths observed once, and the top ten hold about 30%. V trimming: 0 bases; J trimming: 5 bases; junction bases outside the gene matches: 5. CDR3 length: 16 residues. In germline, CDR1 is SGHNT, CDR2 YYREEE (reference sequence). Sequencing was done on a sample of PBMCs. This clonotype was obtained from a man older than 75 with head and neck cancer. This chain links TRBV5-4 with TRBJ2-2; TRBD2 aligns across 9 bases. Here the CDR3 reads CASSLGLAGSTGELFF. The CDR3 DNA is TGTGCCAGCAGCTTGGGTCTAGCGGGGTCTACCGGGGAGCTGTTTTTT.